Listed here is a single T cell receptor (beta chain). Its matching antigen is unknown. The sample originates from a study of cytomegalovirus exposure and HLA in healthy donors. General study points: Later analysis showed most CMV-associated TCR beta chains appearing HLA-restricted. Many donors carried some public TCRs, although rarity characterized most TCR sequences. Apart from CMV serostatus, no immune exposure information was available.

The study sampled nominally healthy donors, though unrecorded immune exposures were likely. V trimming: 5 bases; J trimming: 0 bases; junction bases outside the gene matches: 5. The CDR3 has 15 amino acids. Germline-derived CDR1 and CDR2 are MNHEY and SMNVEV (reference sequence). PCR used 60 Vbeta primers and 13 Jbeta primers. Profiled with immunoSEQ multiplex PCR; TCRdb holds only in-frame clones, not every one. The table shows around 180,000 clones, with roughly 86% occurring only once. The chain has TRBV27 and TRBJ2-7; 9 bases agree with TRBD1. This clonotype was obtained from a girl under 18 in good health and CMV-seropositive. The sequenced sample consisted of PBMCs. The CDR3 loop reads CASSRTGALSYEQYF. In nucleotides, the CDR3 is TGTGCCAGCAGTCGGACAGGGGCACTCTCCTACGAGCAGTACTTC.